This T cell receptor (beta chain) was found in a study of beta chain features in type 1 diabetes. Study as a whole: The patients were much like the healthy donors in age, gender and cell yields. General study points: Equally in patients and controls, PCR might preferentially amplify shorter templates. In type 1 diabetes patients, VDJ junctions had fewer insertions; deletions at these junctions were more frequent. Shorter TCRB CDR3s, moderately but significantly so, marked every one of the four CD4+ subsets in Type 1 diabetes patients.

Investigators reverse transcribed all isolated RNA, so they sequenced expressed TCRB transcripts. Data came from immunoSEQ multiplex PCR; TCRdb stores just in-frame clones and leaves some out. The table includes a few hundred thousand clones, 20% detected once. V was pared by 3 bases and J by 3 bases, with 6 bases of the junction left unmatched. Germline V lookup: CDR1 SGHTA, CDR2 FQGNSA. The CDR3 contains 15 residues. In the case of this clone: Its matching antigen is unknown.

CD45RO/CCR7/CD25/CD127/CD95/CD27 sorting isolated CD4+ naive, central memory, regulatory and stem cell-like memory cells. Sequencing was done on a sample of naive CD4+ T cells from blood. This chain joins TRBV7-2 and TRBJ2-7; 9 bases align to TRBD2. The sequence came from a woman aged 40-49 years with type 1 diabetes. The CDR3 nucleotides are TGTGCCAGCAGCTTGACTAGCGGTTTAGGCTACGAGCAGTACTTC. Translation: CASSLTSGLGYEQYF.